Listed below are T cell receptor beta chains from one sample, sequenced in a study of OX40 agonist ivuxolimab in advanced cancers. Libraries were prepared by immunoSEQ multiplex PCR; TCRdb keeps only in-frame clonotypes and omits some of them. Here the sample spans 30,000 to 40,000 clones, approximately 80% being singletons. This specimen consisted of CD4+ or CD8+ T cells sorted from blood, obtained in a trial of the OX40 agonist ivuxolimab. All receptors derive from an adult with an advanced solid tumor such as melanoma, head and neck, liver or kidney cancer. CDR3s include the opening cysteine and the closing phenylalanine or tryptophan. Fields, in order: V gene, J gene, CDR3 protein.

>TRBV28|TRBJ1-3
CASSPPTGSISSGNTIYF
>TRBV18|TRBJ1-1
CASSPPRRGGNTEAFF
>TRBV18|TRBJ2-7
CASSPDYEQYF
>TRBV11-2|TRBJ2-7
CASSDQGVGVLSEQYF
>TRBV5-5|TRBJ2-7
CASRQGALGYEQYF
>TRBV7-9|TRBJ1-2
CASIKDSFNYGYTF
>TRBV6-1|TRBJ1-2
CASSEGQYYGYTF
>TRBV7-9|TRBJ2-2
CASSSPLIAGIPSGELFF
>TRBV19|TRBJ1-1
CASSIHTEAFF
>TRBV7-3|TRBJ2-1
CASSLRRGAATYNEQFF
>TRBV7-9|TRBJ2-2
CASSLATGELFF
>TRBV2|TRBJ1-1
CASRGGEAFF
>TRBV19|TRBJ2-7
CASSLGAYYEQYF
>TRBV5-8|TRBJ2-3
CASSLERQGTDTQYF
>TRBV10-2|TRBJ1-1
CASSYEGNTEAFF
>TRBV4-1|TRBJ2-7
CASSHRGTDAYEQYF
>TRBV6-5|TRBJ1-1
CASSYPNVGETEAFF
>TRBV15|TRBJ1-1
CATSREVNTEAFF
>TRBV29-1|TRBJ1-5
CSVAASNQPQHF
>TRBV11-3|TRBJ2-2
CASSQRSGELFF
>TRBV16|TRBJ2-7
CASRKGQGARYEQYF
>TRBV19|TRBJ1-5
CATARDNQPQHF
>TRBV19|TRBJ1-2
CASKTGGSYGYTF
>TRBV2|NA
CASMRTGSYEQYF
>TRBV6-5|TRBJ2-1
CASSYGGLAKDEQFF
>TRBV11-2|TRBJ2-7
CASSLVASGVEQYF
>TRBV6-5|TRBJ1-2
CASSYSGRNGYTF
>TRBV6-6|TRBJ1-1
CASSYSAGNTEAFF
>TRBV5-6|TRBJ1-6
CASSSDSPLHF
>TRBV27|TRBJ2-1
CASSSTISSYNEQFF
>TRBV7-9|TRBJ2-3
CASSLNSGGLTDTQYF
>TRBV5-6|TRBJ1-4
CASSLGAHVNEKLFF
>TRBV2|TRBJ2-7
CASSGGVRWEQYF
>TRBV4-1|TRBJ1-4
CASSTRTGVNEKLFF
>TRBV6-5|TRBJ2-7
CASGTVSSSYEQYF
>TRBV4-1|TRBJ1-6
CASSQGTLVNSPLHF
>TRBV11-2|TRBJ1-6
CASSLGQRLSYNSPLHF
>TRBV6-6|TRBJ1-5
CASRSGTLGVQPQHF
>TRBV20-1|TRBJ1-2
CSARGQAGYTF
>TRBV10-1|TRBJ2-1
CASGNYNEQFF
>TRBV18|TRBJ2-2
CASSQTQGTTGELFF
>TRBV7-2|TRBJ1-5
CASSFRQGDQPQHF
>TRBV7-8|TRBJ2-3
CASSPLTITDTQYF
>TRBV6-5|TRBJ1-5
CASSLQTGAQPQHF
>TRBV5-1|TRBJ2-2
CASSLGGTGELFF
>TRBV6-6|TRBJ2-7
CASSYSPGSYEQYF
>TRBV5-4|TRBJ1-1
CASSLNPRMGGMNTEAFF
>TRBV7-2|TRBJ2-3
CASSLRSFSGGKGDTQYF
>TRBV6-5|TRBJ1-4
CASSKNRDREKLFF
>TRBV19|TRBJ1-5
CASSIWGYSNQPQHF
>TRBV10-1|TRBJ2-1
CASSEVAWNEQFF
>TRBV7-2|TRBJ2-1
CASSLVAGGTYNEQFF
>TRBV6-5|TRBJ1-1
CASSYRGAEAFF